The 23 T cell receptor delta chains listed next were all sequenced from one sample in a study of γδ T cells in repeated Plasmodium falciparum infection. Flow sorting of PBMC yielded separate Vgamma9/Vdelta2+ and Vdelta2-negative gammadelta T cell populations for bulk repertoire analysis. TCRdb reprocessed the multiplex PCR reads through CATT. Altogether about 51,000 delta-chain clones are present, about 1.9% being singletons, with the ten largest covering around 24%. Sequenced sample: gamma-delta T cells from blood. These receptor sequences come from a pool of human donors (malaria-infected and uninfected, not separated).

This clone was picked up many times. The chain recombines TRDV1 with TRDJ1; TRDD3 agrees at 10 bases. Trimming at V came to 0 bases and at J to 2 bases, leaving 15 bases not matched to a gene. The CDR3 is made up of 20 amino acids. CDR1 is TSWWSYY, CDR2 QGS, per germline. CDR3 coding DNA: TGTGCTCTTGGGGAACTTTTAGTTTTCTGGGGGATATTGATGACCGATAAACTCATCTTT. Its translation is CALGELLVFWGILMTDKLIF.

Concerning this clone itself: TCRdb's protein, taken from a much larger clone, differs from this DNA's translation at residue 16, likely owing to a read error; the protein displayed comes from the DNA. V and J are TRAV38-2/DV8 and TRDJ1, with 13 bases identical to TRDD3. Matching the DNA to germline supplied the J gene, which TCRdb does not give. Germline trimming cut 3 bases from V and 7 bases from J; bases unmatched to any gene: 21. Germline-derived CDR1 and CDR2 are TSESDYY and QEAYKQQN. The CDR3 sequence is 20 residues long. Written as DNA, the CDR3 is TGTGCTTATAGGAACAAACCTGCGTACTGGGGGATACGGGGCGCCAGTAAACTCATCTTT. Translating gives CAYRNKPAYWGIRGASKLIF.

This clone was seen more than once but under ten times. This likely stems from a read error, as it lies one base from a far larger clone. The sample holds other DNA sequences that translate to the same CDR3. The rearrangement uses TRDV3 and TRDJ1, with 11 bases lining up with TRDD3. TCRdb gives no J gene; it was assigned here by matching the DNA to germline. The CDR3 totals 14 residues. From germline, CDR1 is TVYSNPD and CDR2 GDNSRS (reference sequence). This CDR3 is CAVLWGIPPDKLIF. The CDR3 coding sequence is TGCGCCGTACTCTGGGGGATACCTCCGGATAAACTCATCTTT.

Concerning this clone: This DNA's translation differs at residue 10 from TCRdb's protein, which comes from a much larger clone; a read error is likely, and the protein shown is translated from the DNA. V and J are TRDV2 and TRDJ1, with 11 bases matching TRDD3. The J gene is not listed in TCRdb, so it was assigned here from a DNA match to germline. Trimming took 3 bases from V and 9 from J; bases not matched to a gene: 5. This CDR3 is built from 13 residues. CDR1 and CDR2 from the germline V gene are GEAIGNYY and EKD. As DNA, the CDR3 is TGTGCCTGTGACCTACTGGGGGATAATGAACTCATCTTT. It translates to CACDLLGDNELIF.

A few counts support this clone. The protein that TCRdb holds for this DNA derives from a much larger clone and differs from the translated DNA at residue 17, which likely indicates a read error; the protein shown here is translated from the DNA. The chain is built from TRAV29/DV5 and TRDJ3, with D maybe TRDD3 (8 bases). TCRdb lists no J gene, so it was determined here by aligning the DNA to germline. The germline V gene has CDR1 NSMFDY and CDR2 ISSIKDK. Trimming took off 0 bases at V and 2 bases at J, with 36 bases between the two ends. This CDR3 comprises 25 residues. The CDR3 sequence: CAASVGGPSLPYWGLSPWDTRQMFF. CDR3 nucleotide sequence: TGTGCAGCAAGCGTGGGAGGGCCTTCCTTACCGTACTGGGGGCTGAGCCCCTGGGACACCCGACAGATGTTTTTC.

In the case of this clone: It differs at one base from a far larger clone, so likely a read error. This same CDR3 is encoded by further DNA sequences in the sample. CDR3 protein: CAFNLPRSAAYTDKLIF. CDR3 in DNA: TGTGCCTTCAACCTCCCCCGATCTGCAGCGTACACCGATAAACTCATCTTT. This chain links TRDV3 with TRDJ1, with D hard to call. No J segment appears in TCRdb, so it was assigned here by matching the sequence to germline. Germline CDR1 TVYSNPD, CDR2 GDNSRS (reference sequence). CDR3 size: 17 residues. V gave up 3 bases and J gave up 0 bases, with 23 bases separating them.

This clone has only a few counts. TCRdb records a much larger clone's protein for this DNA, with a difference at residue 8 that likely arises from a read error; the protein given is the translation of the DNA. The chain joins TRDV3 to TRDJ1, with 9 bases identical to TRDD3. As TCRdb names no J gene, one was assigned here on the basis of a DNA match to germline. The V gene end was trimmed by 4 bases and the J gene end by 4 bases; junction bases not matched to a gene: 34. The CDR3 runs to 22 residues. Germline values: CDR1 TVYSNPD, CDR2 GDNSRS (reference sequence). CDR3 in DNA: TGTGCCTGTCGAAGGCCTTCCTTAAAGGGCCTGTACTGGGGGACCGGATACGATAAACTCATCTTT. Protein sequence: CACRRPSLKGLYWGTGYDKLIF.

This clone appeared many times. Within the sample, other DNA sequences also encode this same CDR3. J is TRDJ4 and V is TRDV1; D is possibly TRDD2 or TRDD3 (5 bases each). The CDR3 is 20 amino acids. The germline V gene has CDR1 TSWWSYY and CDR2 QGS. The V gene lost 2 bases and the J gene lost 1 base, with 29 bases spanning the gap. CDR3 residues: CALGEMIAYLYTGINRPLIF. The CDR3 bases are TGTGCTCTTGGGGAAATGATCGCCTACCTCTATACTGGAATTAACAGACCCCTGATCTTT.

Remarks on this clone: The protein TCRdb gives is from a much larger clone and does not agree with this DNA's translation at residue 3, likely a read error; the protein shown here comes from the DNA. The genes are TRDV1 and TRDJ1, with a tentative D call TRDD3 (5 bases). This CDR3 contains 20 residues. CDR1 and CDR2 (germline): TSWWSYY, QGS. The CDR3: CAIGENSWPSSGVLTDKLIF. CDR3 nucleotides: TGTGCTATTGGGGAAAACAGCTGGCCATCCTCGGGGGTCCTCACCGATAAACTCATCTTT.

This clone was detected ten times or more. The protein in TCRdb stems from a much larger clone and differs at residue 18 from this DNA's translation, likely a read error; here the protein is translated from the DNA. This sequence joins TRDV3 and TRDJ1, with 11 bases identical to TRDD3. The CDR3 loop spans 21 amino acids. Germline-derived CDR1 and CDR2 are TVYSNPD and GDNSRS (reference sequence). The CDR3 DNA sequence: TGTGCCTTCCCGCGGGGCCTTCCCCGAAACTGGGGGATAGTAGCGACCGATAGACTCATCTTT. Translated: CAFPRGLPRNWGIVATDRLIF.

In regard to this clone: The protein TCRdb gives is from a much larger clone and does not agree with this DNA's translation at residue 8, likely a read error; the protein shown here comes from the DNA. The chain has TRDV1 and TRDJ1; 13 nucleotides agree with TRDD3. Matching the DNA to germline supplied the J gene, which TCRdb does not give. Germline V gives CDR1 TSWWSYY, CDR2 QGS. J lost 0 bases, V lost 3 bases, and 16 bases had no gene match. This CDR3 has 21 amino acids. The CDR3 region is CALGDSLISVLGDTDTDKLIF. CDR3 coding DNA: TGTGCTCTTGGGGATTCCTTGATAAGCGTACTGGGGGATACGGACACCGATAAACTCATCTTT.

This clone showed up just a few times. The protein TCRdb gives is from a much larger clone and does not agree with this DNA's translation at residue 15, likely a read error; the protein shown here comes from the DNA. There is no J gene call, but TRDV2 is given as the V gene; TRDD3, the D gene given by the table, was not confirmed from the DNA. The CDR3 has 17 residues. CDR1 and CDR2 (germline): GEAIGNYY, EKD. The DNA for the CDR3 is TGTGCCTGTGACTCTTTAACTGGGGGGTCCAACACCGATAAACCCATCTTT. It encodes CACDSLTGGSNTDKPIF.

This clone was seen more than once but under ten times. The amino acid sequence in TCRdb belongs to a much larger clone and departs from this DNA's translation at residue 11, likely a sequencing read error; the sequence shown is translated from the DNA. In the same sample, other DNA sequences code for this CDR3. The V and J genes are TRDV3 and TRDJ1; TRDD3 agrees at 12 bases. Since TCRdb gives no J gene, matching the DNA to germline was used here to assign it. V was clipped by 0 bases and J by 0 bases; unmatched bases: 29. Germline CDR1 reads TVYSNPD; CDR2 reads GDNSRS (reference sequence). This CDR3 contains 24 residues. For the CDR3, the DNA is TGTGCCTTTAGCTACCCTTCCTACTTAGGGAATGTACTGGGGGATACACTGTACACCGATAAACTCATCTTT. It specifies CAFSYPSYLGNVLGDTLYTDKLIF.

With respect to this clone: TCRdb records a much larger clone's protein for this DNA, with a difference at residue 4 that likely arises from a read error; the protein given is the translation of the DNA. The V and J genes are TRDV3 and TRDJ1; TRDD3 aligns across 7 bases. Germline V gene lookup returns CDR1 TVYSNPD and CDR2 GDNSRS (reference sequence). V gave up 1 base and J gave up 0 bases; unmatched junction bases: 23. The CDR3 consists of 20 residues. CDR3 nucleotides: TGTGCCTTTACATCTTCCGCTACAGTCTGGGGGGCCAGGAACACCGATAAACTCATCTTT. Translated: CAFTSSATVWGARNTDKLIF. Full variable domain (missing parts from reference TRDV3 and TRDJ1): CDKVTQSSPDQTVASGSEVVLLCTYDTVYSNPDLFWYRIRPDYSFQFVFYGDNSRSEGADFTQGRFSVKHILTQKAFHLVISPVRTEDSATYYCAFTSSATVWGARNTDKLIFGKGTRVTVEP.

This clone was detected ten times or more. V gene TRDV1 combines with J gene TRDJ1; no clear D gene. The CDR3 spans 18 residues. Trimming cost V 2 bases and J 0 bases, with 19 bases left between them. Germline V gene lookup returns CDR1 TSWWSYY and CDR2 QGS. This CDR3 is CALGERRRPSWYTDKLIF. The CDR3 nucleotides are TGTGCTCTTGGGGAAAGGAGGAGACCCTCCTGGTACACCGATAAACTCATCTTT.

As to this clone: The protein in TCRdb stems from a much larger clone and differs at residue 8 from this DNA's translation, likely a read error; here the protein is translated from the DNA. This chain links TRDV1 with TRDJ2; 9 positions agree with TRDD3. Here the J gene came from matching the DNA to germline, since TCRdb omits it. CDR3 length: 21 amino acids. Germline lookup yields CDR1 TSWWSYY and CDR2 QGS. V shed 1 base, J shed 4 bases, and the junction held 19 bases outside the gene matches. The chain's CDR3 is CALGEPQIFTGGRYRTAQLFF. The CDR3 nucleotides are TGTGCTCTTGGGGAACCACAGATTTTCACTGGGGGACGTTATCGGACAGCACAACTCTTCTTT.

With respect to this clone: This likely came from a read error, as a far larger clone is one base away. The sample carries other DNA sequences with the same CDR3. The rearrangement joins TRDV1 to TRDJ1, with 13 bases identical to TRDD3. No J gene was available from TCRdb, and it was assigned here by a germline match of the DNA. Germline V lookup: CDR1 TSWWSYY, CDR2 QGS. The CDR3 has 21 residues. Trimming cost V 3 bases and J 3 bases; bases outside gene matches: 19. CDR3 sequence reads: CALGELSPYWGIRVGADKLIF. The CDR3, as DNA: TGTGCTCTTGGGGAGCTGAGTCCTTACTGGGGGATACGGGTTGGGGCCGATAAACTCATCTTT.

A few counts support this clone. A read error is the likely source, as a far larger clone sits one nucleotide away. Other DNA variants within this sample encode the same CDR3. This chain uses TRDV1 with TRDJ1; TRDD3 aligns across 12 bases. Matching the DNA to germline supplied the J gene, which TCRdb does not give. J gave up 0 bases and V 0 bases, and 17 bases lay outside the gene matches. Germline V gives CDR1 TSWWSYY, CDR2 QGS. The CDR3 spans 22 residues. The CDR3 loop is CALGELCPHLLGDTIYTDKLIF. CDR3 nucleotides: TGTGCTCTTGGGGAACTCTGTCCTCATCTACTGGGGGATACCATATACACCGATAAACTCATCTTT.

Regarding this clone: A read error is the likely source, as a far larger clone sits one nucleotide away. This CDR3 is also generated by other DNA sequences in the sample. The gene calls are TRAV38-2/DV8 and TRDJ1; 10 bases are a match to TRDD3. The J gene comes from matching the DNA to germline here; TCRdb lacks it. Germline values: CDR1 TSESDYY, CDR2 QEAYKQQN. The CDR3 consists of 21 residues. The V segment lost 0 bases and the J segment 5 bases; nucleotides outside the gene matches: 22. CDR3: CAYRSATPPGLGDNFADKLIF. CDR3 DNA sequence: TGTGCTTATAGGAGCGCGACCCCGCCTGGCCTGGGGGATAACTTCGCTGATAAACTCATCTTT.

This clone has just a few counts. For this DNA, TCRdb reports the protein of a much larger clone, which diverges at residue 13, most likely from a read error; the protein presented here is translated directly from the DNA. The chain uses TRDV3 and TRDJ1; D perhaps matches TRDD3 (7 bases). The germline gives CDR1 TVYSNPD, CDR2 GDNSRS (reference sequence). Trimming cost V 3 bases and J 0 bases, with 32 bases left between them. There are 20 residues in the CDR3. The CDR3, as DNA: TGTGCCTTACTGGGCGAGGAAATATGGGGGACCCCTGTTTACACCGATAAACTCATCTTT. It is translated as CALLGEEIWGTPVYTDKLIF.

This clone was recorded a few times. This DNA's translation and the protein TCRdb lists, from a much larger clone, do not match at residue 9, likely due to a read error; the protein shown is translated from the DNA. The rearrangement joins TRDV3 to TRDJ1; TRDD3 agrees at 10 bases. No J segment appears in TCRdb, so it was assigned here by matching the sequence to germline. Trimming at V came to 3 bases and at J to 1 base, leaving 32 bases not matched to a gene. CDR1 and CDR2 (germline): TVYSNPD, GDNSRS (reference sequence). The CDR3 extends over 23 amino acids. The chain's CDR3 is CALDIHDVKRWGILWRFTDKLIF. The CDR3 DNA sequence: TGTGCCTTAGATATTCACGACGTAAAGAGGTGGGGGATACTTTGGAGGTTCACCGATAAACTCATCTTT.

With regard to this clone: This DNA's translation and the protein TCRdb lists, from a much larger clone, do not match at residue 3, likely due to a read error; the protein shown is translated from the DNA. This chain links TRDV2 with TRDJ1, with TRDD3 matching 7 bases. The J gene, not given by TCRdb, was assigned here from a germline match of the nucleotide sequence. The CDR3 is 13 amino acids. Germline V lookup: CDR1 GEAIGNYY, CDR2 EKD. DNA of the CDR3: TGTGCCCGTGACACCCTGGGGGGCGATAAACTCATCTTT. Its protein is CARDTLGGDKLIF.

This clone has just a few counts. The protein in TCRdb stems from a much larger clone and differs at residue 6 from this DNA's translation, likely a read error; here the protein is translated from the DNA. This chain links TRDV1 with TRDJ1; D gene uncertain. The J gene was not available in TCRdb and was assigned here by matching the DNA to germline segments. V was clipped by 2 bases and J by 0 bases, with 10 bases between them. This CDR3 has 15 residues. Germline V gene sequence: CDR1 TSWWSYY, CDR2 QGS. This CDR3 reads CALGETLGYTDKLIF. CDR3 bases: TGTGCTCTTGGGGAAACCTTAGGGTACACCGATAAACTCATCTTT.